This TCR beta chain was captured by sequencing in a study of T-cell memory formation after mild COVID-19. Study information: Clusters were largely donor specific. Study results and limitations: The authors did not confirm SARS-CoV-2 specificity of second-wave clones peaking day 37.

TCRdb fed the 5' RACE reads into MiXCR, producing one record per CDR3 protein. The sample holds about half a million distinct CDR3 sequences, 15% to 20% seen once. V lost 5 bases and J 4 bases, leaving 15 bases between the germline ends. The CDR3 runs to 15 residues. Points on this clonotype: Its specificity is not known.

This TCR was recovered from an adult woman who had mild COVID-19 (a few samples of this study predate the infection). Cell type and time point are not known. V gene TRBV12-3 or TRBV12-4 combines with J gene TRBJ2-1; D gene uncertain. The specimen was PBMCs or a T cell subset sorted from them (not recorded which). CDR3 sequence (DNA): TGTGCCAGCAGTGGGTCAGATGGGGTATACAATGAGCAGTTCTTC. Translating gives CASSGSDGVYNEQFF.